This TCR beta chain was sequenced for a study of multiple sclerosis patients with progressive multifocal leukoencephalopathy. Germline values: CDR1 MDHEN, CDR2 SYDVKM. Trimming took 5 bases from V and 3 from J, leaving 19 bases between them. The CDR3 consists of 16 residues. Every PCR reaction included synthetic inline CDR3 controls for all V-J pairings. TCRdb keeps only in-frame clones here, not all; method: immunoSEQ multiplex PCR. This sample has fewer than 40,000 clones, with 70% to 90% found just once. Described time point: before natalizumab initiation. T0 blood was collected before the first natalizumab infusion.

This clonotype originated in a human donor with multiple sclerosis. Sequenced sample: PBMCs. The V and J genes are TRBV28 and TRBJ1-2, with D tentatively TRBD1 (6 bases). The CDR3 nucleotides are TGTGCCAGCAGTAGTCTGGGAGTGGGGGCGGACTATGGCTACACCTTC. This codes for CASSSLGVGADYGYTF.